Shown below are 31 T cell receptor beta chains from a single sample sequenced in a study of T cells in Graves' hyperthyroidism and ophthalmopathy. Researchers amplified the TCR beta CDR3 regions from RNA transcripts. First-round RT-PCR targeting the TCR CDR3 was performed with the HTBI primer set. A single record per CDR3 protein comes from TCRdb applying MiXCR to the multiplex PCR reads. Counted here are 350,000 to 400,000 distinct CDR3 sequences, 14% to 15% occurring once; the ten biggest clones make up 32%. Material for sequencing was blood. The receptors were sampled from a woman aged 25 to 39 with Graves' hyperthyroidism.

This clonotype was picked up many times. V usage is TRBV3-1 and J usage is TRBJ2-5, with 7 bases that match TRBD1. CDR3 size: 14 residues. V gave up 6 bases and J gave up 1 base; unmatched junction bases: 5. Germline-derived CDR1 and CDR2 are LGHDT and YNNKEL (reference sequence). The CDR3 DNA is TGTGCCAGCAGTCGGGACAGCGTCCAAGAGACCCAGTACTTC. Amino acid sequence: CASSRDSVQETQYF.

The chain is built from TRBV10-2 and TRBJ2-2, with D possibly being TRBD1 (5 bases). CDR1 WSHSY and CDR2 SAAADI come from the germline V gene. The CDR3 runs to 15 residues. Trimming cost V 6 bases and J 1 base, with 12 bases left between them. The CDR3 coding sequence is TGCGCCAGCAGGGAACAGGCGAGGAACACCGGGGAGCTGTTTTTT. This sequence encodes CASREQARNTGELFF.

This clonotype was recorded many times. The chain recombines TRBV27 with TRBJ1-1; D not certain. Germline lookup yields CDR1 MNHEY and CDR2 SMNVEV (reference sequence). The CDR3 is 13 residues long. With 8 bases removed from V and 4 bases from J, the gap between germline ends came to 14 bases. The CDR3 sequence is CASGPRGGTEAFF. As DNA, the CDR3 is TGTGCCAGCGGCCCACGGGGAGGCACTGAAGCTTTCTTT.

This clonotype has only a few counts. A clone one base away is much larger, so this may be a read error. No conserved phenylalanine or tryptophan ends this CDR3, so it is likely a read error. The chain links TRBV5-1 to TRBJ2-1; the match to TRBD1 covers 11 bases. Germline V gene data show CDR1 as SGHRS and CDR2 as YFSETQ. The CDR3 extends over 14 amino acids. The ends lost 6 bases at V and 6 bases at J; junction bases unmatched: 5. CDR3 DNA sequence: TGCGCCAGCATTATGGGACAGGGGGGCAATGAGCAGTTCTCC. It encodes CASIMGQGGNEQFS.

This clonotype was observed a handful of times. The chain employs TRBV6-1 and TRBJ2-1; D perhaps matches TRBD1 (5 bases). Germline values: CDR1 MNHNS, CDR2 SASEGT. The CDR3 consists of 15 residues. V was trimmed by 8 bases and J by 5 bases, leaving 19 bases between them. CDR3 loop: CASRSQQAANNEQFF. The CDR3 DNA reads TGTGCCAGCCGGAGTCAACAGGCTGCCAACAATGAGCAGTTCTTC.

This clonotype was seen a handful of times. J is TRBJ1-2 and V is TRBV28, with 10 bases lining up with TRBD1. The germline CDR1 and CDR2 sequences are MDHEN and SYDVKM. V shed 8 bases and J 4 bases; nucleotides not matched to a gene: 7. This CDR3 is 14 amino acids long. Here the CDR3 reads CASGGQGMVYGYTF. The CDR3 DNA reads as TGTGCCAGCGGGGGACAGGGGATGGTCTATGGCTACACCTTC.

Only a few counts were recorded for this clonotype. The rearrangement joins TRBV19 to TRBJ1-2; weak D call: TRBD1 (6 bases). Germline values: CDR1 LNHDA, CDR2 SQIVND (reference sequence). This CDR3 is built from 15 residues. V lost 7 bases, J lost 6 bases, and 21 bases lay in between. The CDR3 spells CASTSRNRDKDGYTF. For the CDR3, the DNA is TGTGCCAGTACCTCTCGCAACCGGGACAAAGATGGCTACACCTTC.

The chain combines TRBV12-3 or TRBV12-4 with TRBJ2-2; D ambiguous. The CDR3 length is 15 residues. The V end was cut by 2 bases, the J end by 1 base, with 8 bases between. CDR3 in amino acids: CASSLKVLNTGELFF. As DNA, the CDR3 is TGTGCCAGCAGTTTAAAAGTACTGAACACCGGGGAGCTGTTTTTT.

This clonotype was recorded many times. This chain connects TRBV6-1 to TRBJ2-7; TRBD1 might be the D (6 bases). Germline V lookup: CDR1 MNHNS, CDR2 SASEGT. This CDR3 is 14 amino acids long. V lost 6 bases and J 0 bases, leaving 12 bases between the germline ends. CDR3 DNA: TGTGCCAGCAGAAGGGACACGAGCTCCTACGAGCAGTACTTC. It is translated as CASRRDTSSYEQYF.

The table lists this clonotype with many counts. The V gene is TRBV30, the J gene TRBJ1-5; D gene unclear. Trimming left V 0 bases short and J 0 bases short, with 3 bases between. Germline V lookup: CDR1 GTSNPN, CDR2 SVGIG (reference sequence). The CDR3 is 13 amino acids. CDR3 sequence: CAWSVDSNQPQHF. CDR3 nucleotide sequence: TGTGCCTGGAGTGTTGATAGCAATCAGCCCCAGCATTTT.

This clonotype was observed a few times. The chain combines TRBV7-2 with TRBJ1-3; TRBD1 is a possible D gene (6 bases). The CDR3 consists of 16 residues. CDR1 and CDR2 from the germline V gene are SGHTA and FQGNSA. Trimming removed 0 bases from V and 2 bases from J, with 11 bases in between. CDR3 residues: CASSLAAGDPGNTIYF. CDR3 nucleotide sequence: TGTGCCAGCAGCTTAGCAGCAGGGGACCCTGGAAACACCATATATTTT.

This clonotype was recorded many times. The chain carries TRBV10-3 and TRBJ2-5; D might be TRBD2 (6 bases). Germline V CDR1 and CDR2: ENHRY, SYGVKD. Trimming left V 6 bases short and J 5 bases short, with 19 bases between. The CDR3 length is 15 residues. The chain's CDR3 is CAISRDGEDGETQYF. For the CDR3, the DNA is TGTGCCATCAGCCGGGACGGGGAGGATGGGGAGACCCAGTACTTC.

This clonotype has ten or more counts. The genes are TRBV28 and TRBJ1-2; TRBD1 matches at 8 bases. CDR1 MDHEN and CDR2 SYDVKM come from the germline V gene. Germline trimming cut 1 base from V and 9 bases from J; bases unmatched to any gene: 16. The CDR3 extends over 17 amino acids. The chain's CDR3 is CASSLSSGLAGGKRYTF. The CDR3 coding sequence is TGTGCCAGCAGTTTATCTTCTGGGTTGGCAGGGGGCAAGCGCTACACCTTC.

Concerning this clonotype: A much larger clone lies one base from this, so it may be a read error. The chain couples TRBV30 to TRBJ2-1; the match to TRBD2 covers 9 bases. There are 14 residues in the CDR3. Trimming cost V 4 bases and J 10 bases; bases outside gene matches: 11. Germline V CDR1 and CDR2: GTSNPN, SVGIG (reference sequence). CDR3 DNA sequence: TGTGCCTGGATGGGGCTAGCGGGAAGGGACGAGCAGTTCTTC. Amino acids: CAWMGLAGRDEQFF.

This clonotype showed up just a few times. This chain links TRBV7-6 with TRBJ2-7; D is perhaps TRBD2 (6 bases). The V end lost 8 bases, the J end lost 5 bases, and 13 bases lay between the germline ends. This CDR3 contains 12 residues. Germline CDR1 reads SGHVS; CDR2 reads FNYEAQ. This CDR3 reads CASRGGMDEQYF. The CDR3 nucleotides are TGTGCCAGCCGTGGGGGGATGGACGAGCAGTACTTC.

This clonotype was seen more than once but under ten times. The CDR3 here is CAWSVPGQLSGNTIYF. In DNA, the CDR3 is TGTGCCTGGAGTGTACCGGGACAGCTCTCTGGAAACACCATATATTTT. V is TRBV30 and J is TRBJ1-3, with 7 nucleotides matching TRBD1. The CDR3 runs to 16 residues. Germline-derived CDR1 and CDR2 are GTSNPN and SVGIG (reference sequence). J was trimmed by 0 bases and V by 0 bases; bases with no gene match: 5.

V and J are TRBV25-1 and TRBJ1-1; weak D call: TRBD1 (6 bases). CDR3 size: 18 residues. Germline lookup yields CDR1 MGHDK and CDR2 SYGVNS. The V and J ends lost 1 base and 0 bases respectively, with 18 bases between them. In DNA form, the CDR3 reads TGTGCCAGCAGTGAATTGGGGAAAACAGGGCCGATGAACACTGAAGCTTTCTTT. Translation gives CASSELGKTGPMNTEAFF.

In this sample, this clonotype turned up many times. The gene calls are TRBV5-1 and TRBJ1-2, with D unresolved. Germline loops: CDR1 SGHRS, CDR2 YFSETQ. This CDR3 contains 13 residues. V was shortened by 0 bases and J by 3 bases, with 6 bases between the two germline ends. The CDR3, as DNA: TGCGCCAGCAGCTTGGAGGTAGACTATGGCTACACCTTC. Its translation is CASSLEVDYGYTF.

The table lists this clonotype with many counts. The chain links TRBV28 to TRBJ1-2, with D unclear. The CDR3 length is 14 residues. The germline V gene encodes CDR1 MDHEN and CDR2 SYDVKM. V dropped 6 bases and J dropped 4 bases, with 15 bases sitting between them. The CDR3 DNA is TGTGCCAGCAGCCCCAACTTCTATGGCTATGGCTACACCTTC. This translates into CASSPNFYGYGYTF.

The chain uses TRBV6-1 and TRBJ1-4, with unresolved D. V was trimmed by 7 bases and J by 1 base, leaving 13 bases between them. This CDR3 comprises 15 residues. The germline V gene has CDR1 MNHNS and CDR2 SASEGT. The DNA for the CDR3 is TGTGCCAGCACCATTTCGGTCGTAACTAATGAAAAACTGTTTTTT. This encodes CASTISVVTNEKLFF.

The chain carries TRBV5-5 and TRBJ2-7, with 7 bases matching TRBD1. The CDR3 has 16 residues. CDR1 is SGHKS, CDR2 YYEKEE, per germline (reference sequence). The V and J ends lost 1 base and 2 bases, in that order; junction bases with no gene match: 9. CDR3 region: CASSLNPGQITYEQYF. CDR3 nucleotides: TGTGCCAGCAGCTTGAACCCGGGACAGATCACCTACGAGCAGTACTTC.

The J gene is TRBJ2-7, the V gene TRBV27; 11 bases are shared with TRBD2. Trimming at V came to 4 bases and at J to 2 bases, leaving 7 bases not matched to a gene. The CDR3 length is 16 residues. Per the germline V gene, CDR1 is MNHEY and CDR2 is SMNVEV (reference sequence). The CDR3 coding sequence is TGTGCCAGCAGTTACGATAGCGGGAGGGCCGCCTACGAGCAGTACTTC. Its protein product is CASSYDSGRAAYEQYF.

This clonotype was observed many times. The CDR3: CASSDDRGSLSSYNEQFF. CDR3 sequence (DNA): TGTGCCAGCAGTGACGACAGGGGGAGTCTTAGCTCCTACAATGAGCAGTTCTTC. V and J are TRBV28 and TRBJ2-1, with 9 bases that match TRBD1. After removal of 5 bases from V and 0 bases from J, the junction contained 11 bases not matched to a gene. This CDR3 is 18 amino acids long. Germline CDR1 MDHEN, CDR2 SYDVKM. Complete variable domain (other parts from reference TRBV28 and TRBJ2-1): DVKVTQSSRYLVKRTGEKVFLECVQDMDHENMFWYRQDPGLGLRLIYFSYDVKMKEKGDIPEGYSVSREKKERFSLILESASTNQTSMYLCASSDDRGSLSSYNEQFFGPGTRLTVL.

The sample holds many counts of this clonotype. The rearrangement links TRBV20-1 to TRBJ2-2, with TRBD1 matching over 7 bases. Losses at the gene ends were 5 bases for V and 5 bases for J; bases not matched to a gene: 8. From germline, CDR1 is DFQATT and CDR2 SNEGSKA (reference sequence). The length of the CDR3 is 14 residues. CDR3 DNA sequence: TGCAGTGCTGGCCCACAGGGGAGAACCGGGGAGCTGTTTTTT. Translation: CSAGPQGRTGELFF.

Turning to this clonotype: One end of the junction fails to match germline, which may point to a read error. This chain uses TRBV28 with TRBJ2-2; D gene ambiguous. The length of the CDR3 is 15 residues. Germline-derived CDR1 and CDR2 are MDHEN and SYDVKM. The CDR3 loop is CTSSLFSGYTGELFF. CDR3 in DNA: TGTACCAGCAGTTTATTTTCCGGTTACACCGGGGAGCTGTTTTTT.

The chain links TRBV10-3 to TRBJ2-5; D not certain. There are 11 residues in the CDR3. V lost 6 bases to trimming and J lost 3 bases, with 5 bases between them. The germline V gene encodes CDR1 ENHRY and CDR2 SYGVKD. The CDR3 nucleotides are TGTGCCATCAGGCAAGAAGAGACCCAGTACTTC. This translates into CAIRQEETQYF.

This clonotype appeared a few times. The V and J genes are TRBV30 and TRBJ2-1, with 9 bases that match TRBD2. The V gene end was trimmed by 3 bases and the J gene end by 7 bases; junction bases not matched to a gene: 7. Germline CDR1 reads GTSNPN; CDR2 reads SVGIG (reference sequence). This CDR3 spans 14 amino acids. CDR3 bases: TGTGCCTGGAGCCGGACTAGCGTAGGGAATGAGCAGTTCTTC. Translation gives CAWSRTSVGNEQFF.

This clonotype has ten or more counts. CDR3 coding DNA: TGTGCCAGCAGCCCAGAGGGGGGCACGGGGGATGAGCAGTTCTTC. Translation gives CASSPEGGTGDEQFF. The V and J genes are TRBV11-1 and TRBJ2-1; either TRBD1 or TRBD2 may fit D (6 bases each). This CDR3 is 15 amino acids long. V was trimmed by 5 bases and J by 8 bases, leaving 19 bases between them. Germline V gene sequence: CDR1 SGHAT, CDR2 FQDESV (reference sequence).

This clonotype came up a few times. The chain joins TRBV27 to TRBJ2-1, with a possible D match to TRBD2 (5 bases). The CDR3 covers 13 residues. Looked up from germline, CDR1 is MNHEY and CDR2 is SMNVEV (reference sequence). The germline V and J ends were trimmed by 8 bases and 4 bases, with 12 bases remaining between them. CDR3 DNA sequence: TGTGCCAGCCGGAGGCGGAATTACAATGAGCAGTTCTTC. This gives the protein CASRRRNYNEQFF.

CDR3 nucleotide sequence: TGTGCCACCAGTGATTTGAGGGGGGCTAGCACAGATACGCAGTATTTT. Amino acids: CATSDLRGASTDTQYF. The gene calls are TRBV24-1 and TRBJ2-3; D might be TRBD1 or TRBD2, each matching 6 bases. V was trimmed by 0 bases and J by 0 bases, leaving 9 bases between them. CDR3 size: 16 residues. Germline V gene sequence: CDR1 KGHDR, CDR2 SFDVKD.

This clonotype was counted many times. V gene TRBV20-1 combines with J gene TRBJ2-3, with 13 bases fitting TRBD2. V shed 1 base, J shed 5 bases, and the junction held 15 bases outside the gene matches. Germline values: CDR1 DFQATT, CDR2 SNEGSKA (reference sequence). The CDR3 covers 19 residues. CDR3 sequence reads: CSARAKGGGTSGTGDTQYF. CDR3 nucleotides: TGCAGTGCTAGAGCCAAGGGGGGAGGGACTAGCGGGACGGGAGATACGCAGTATTTT.